The 30 T cell receptor beta chains presented below share a single source sample, sequenced in a study of regulatory T cells in long-lasting Graves disease. Investigators prepared the TCR beta libraries by applying iRepertoire HTBI primers and Arm-PCR of CDR3 regions. Each CDR3 protein is one row after TCRdb ran MiXCR on the multiplex PCR reads. The sample holds roughly 400,000 distinct CDR3 sequences, about a fifth seen once. Specified time point: persistent/refractory GD, antithyroid drugs over 5 years with positive TRAb. Making the TCR library involved RNA that had been extracted from PBMCs. This specimen consisted of peripheral blood mononuclear cells (PBMCs), obtained when the disease was refractory, from a patient treated with antithyroid drugs. The receptors come from a female donor with Graves disease.

As regards this clonotype: The junction departs from germline at one end; a sequencing error may be responsible. This chain joins TRBV3-1 and TRBJ2-5, with D perhaps being TRBD1 or TRBD2 (6 bases each). This CDR3 spans 17 amino acids. CDR1 and CDR2 (germline): LGHDT, YNNKEL (reference sequence). The CDR3 protein is CASSQAVQGGGRETQYF. In DNA, the CDR3 is TGTGCCAGCAGCCAAGCAGTCCAAGGGGGAGGTAGAGAGACCCAATACTTC.

In this sample, this clonotype turned up many times. The chain combines TRBV3-1 with TRBJ2-5; D is unresolved. There are 14 residues in the CDR3. Germline CDR1 LGHDT, CDR2 YNNKEL (reference sequence). Trimming shortened V by 1 base and J by 4 bases, and 10 bases separated the two germline ends. CDR3 nucleotide sequence: TGTGCCAGCAGCCAAGGCAGAATGGGAGAGACCCAGTACTTC. Amino acids: CASSQGRMGETQYF.

The sample holds many counts of this clonotype. The chain uses TRBV2 and TRBJ1-2; possibly TRBD1 for D (5 bases). V was trimmed by 4 bases and J by 4 bases, leaving 19 bases between them. This CDR3 has 16 amino acids. Germline values: CDR1 SNHLY, CDR2 FYNNEI. The CDR3 DNA reads TGTGCCAGCAGTGGGGTACAGGAGGCTTCTTTCTATGGCTACACCTTC. Translating it yields CASSGVQEASFYGYTF.

This clonotype was recorded many times. The V gene is TRBV27, the J gene TRBJ1-2, with 9 bases identical to TRBD1. The CDR3 runs 15 residues. V lost 2 bases to trimming and J lost 5 bases; unmatched junction nucleotides: 6. Per the germline V gene, CDR1 is MNHEY and CDR2 is SMNVEV (reference sequence). The CDR3 coding sequence is TGTGCCAGCAGTTTAAAGGGACAGGGAGGTTATGGCTACACCTTC. This translates into CASSLKGQGGYGYTF.

The sample holds many counts of this clonotype. This rearrangement joins TRBV11-2 to TRBJ2-4; D possibly matches TRBD1 or TRBD2 (7 bases each). Trimming stripped 5 bases from V and 7 bases from J, with 15 bases between. Germline loops: CDR1 SGHAT, CDR2 FQNNGV. The CDR3 runs 14 residues. The chain's CDR3 is CASSQRQGGNIQYF. The CDR3, as DNA: TGTGCCAGCAGCCAACGACAGGGAGGGAACATTCAGTACTTC.

This clonotype occurred many times. This sequence joins TRBV6-1 and TRBJ1-1; D remains ambiguous. V gave up 7 bases and J gave up 10 bases, with 19 bases separating them. Germline CDR1 is MNHNS and CDR2 is SASEGT. CDR3 length: 13 residues. CDR3 bases: TGTGCCAGCAAAGGCCCCGGCCAGACAACAGCTTTCTTT. Translated: CASKGPGQTTAFF.

A remark on this clonotype: At one of its ends the junction is not consistent with the germline gene, which may arise from a read error. The CDR3 nucleotides are TGTGCCAGCAGTTCTCTGGGACTAGCGGGGATCTCCTACAAGCAGTACTTC. It translates to CASSSLGLAGISYKQYF. The J gene is TRBJ2-7, the V gene TRBV28; 13 bases agree with TRBD2. Germline CDR1 MDHEN, CDR2 SYDVKM. The CDR3 has 17 amino acids.

This clonotype came up many times. The J gene is TRBJ1-5, the V gene TRBV10-3; TRBD1 matches 8 bases. This CDR3 spans 16 amino acids. The ends lost 0 bases at V and 6 bases at J; junction bases unmatched: 7. Germline CDR1 is ENHRY and CDR2 is SYGVKD. The CDR3 nucleotides read TGTGCCATCAGTGAGTCTGGCCAGGGGGCAGGTCAGCCCCAGCATTTT. Encoded protein: CAISESGQGAGQPQHF.

Only a few counts were recorded for this clonotype. The chain carries TRBV20-1 and TRBJ2-5; D call uncertain. V shed 6 bases and J shed 1 base, with 18 bases lying between them. The CDR3 runs to 15 residues. The germline gives CDR1 DFQATT, CDR2 SNEGSKA (reference sequence). The chain's CDR3 is CSALVPGTSQETQYF. In DNA form, the CDR3 reads TGCAGTGCCCTGGTCCCTGGCACAAGCCAAGAGACCCAGTACTTC.

The chain joins TRBV6-1 to TRBJ1-5; tentatively, D is TRBD1 (6 bases). Trimming removed 3 bases at V and 7 bases at J, with 16 bases between. Germline CDR1 and CDR2: MNHNS and SASEGT. This CDR3 contains 15 residues. CDR3 sequence reads: CASSDYRELEQPQHF. CDR3 nucleotide sequence: TGTGCCAGCAGTGACTACAGGGAGCTGGAACAGCCCCAGCATTTT.

This clonotype came up many times. The chain uses TRBV28 and TRBJ2-7; TRBD1 matches 9 bases. The V segment lost 4 bases and the J segment 5 bases; nucleotides outside the gene matches: 6. Germline V gene data show CDR1 as MDHEN and CDR2 as SYDVKM. The length of the CDR3 is 14 residues. The CDR3 reads CASSSGTGFDEQYF. The DNA for the CDR3 is TGTGCCAGCAGTTCCGGGACAGGGTTCGACGAGCAGTACTTC.

This clonotype came up a few times. The chain links TRBV19 to TRBJ2-7, with D perhaps matching TRBD1 or TRBD2 (5 bases each). Per the germline V gene, CDR1 is LNHDA and CDR2 is SQIVND (reference sequence). The CDR3 has 12 residues. Trimming removed 3 bases at V and 6 bases at J, with 9 bases between. CDR3 sequence (DNA): TGTGCCAGTAGTATCCCGGGGCTCGAGCAGTACTTC. It encodes CASSIPGLEQYF.

This clonotype was detected ten times or more. The J gene is TRBJ2-7, the V gene TRBV11-3; 9 nucleotides line up with TRBD1. Germline values: CDR1 SGHNT, CDR2 YENEEA. The CDR3 contains 13 residues. V trimming: 8 bases; J trimming: 5 bases; junction bases outside the gene matches: 7. CDR3 sequence (DNA): TGTGCCAGCCCGCTGTGGACAGGGGACGAGCAGTACTTC. The encoded protein is CASPLWTGDEQYF.

This clonotype was detected ten times or more. The chain uses TRBV30 and TRBJ2-5, with D perhaps TRBD1 (5 bases). V lost 0 bases, J lost 5 bases, and 13 bases lay in between. Germline CDR1 is GTSNPN and CDR2 is SVGIG (reference sequence). The CDR3 has 14 amino acids. This CDR3 is CAWSVQANGETQYF. CDR3 sequence (DNA): TGTGCCTGGAGTGTACAGGCGAATGGGGAGACCCAGTACTTC.

This clonotype occurred many times. The chain is built from TRBV6-1 and TRBJ2-7; TRBD1 agrees at 11 bases. After removal of 6 bases from V and 4 bases from J, the junction contained 11 bases not matched to a gene. Germline loops: CDR1 MNHNS, CDR2 SASEGT. The CDR3 length is 16 residues. The CDR3: CASRPYAGDRGYEQYF. The CDR3 bases are TGTGCCAGCAGACCTTATGCCGGGGACAGGGGGTACGAGCAGTACTTC.

This clonotype has a count of ten or more. This chain links TRBV7-2 with TRBJ2-5, with D possibly matching TRBD2 (6 bases). Trimming took 5 bases from V and 4 from J, leaving 17 bases between them. Looked up from germline, CDR1 is SGHTA and CDR2 is FQGNSA. This CDR3 is 15 amino acids long. CDR3 sequence (DNA): TGTGCCAGCAGCCCTAGACTAGGGATCGTAGAGACCCAGTACTTC. Residues: CASSPRLGIVETQYF.

This rearrangement joins TRBV6-1 to TRBJ2-6; no reliable D call. V lost 6 bases and J 2 bases, leaving 11 bases between the germline ends. CDR1 MNHNS and CDR2 SASEGT come from the germline V gene. This CDR3 is built from 15 residues. CDR3: CASSPTFAGANVLTF. CDR3 nucleotides: TGTGCCAGCAGCCCGACATTCGCTGGGGCCAACGTCCTGACTTTC.

The table lists this clonotype with a few counts. The genes are TRBV5-8 and TRBJ1-2; D may be TRBD1 (5 bases). Trimming left V 2 bases short and J 8 bases short, with 16 bases between. Germline V gives CDR1 SGHTS, CDR2 YDEGEE. The CDR3 is 14 residues long. DNA of the CDR3: TGTGCCAGCAGCTTTTCAGCCCCAGGGAGCGGCTACACCTTC. Protein: CASSFSAPGSGYTF. The full variable domain, with the rest looked up from reference TRBV5-8 and TRBJ1-2, is EAGVTQSPTHLIKTRGQQATLRCSPISGHTSVYWYQQALGLGLQFLLWYDEGEERNRGNFPPRFSGRQFPNYSSELNVNALELEDSALYLCASSFSAPGSGYTFGSGTRLTVV.

This clonotype was observed a few times. This chain joins TRBV30 and TRBJ2-7; 11 bases are shared with TRBD1. Germline CDR1 reads GTSNPN; CDR2 reads SVGIG (reference sequence). This CDR3 spans 14 amino acids. The ends lost 3 bases at V and 2 bases at J; junction bases unmatched: 3. The CDR3 DNA sequence: TGTGCCTGGAGGGGACAGGGGGGAACCTACGAGCAGTACTTC. This sequence encodes CAWRGQGGTYEQYF.

The chain carries TRBV30 and TRBJ1-1; D is undetermined. Germline V CDR1 and CDR2: GTSNPN, SVGIG (reference sequence). V gave up 0 bases and J gave up 3 bases, with 5 bases separating them. The CDR3 spans 12 residues. CDR3 amino acids: CAWSVRYTEAFF. CDR3 bases: TGTGCCTGGAGTGTAAGGTACACTGAAGCTTTCTTT.

This sequence joins TRBV2 and TRBJ2-1; 7 bases agree with TRBD2. V was pared by 7 bases and J by 9 bases, with 15 bases of the junction left unmatched. The V gene's germline CDR1 is SNHLY and CDR2 FYNNEI. CDR3 length: 15 residues. The CDR3 is CASNWSRREFGEQFF. The DNA for the CDR3 is TGTGCCAGCAACTGGAGTAGGCGGGAGTTTGGTGAGCAGTTCTTC.

This chain uses TRBV5-1 with TRBJ2-7; TRBD2 is a possible D gene (5 bases). This CDR3 has 15 amino acids. Between the trimmed V and J ends, which lost 0 bases and 0 bases, there was a span of 10 bases. The germline V gene has CDR1 SGHRS and CDR2 YFSETQ. Here the CDR3 reads CASSLELRASYEQYF. The DNA for the CDR3 is TGCGCCAGCAGCTTGGAATTGAGGGCCTCCTACGAGCAGTACTTC.

The gene calls are TRBV7-9 and TRBJ2-5, with 11 bases fitting TRBD2. V shed 2 bases and J 5 bases; nucleotides not matched to a gene: 19. The germline V gene encodes CDR1 SEHNR and CDR2 FQNEAQ (reference sequence). CDR3 length equals 20 residues. Here the CDR3 reads CASSLSAGGLAGGPSETQYF. The DNA for the CDR3 is TGTGCCAGCAGCTTATCGGCGGGTGGTTTAGCGGGAGGGCCCTCGGAGACCCAGTACTTC.

This clonotype was seen a handful of times. A much larger clone differs by one base, so this may be a read error. This chain joins TRBV12-3 or TRBV12-4 and TRBJ1-2; D is ambiguous. The V end was cut by 5 bases, the J end by 1 base, with 11 bases between. The CDR3 is 14 amino acids. This CDR3 is CASSLPPVNYGYTF. The CDR3 coding sequence is TGTGCCAGCAGTCTCCCTCCGGTTAACTATGGCTACACCTTC.

Worth noting for this clonotype: Just one base apart from a much larger clone, this may be a read error. The chain uses TRBV10-2 and TRBJ2-7; 11 bases are shared with TRBD2. The CDR3 is 14 amino acids. From germline, CDR1 is WSHSY and CDR2 SAAADI. The CDR3 sequence is CASMRGTSGSEQHF. The CDR3 DNA sequence: TGCGCCAGCATGCGGGGTACTAGCGGGAGCGAGCAGCACTTC.

This clonotype was picked up many times. The J gene is TRBJ1-1, the V gene TRBV6-1; TRBD1 might be the D (5 bases). Germline CDR1 MNHNS, CDR2 SASEGT. CDR3 size: 14 residues. Trimming left V 2 bases short and J 7 bases short, with 14 bases between. The CDR3 loop reads CASSEFQGMGEAFF. DNA of the CDR3: TGTGCCAGCAGTGAATTCCAGGGTATGGGTGAAGCTTTCTTT.

At least ten counts were recorded for this clonotype. The chain has TRBV12-3 or TRBV12-4 and TRBJ2-5; D unresolved. The germline V and J ends were trimmed by 5 bases and 0 bases, with 16 bases remaining between them. The CDR3 has 16 residues. The CDR3 sequence is CASSTHMALYQETQYF. DNA of the CDR3: TGTGCCAGCAGTACCCACATGGCGTTGTACCAAGAGACCCAGTACTTC.

This clonotype was seen repeatedly, ten times or more. The chain is built from TRBV6-1 and TRBJ1-2; maybe TRBD1 (5 bases). The germline V gene encodes CDR1 MNHNS and CDR2 SASEGT. The length of the CDR3 is 16 residues. The V gene lost 3 bases and the J gene lost 4 bases, with 18 bases spanning the gap. CDR3 residues: CASSDPNRFEGYGYTF. CDR3 in DNA: TGTGCCAGCAGTGACCCTAACAGGTTTGAGGGCTATGGCTACACCTTC.

This clonotype has more than one count but fewer than ten. The rearrangement uses TRBV6-1 and TRBJ2-7; 9 bases match TRBD2. The V gene end was trimmed by 6 bases and the J gene end by 3 bases; junction bases not matched to a gene: 6. CDR3 length: 14 residues. Germline V CDR1 and CDR2: MNHNS, SASEGT. The CDR3 loop reads CASSPLAGNYEQYF. CDR3 in DNA: TGTGCCAGCAGCCCTCTAGCGGGAAACTACGAGCAGTACTTC.

This clonotype was observed once. The CDR3 loop reads CASSLVVQTRVPTLHF. The CDR3 nucleotides read TGTGCCAGCAGCTTGGTGGTGCAGACGCGAGTCCCCACCCTCCACTTT. This chain connects TRBV5-5 to TRBJ1-6; D unclear. V was pared by 0 bases and J by 14 bases, with 21 bases between. Germline loops: CDR1 SGHKS, CDR2 YYEKEE (reference sequence). This CDR3 comprises 16 residues.